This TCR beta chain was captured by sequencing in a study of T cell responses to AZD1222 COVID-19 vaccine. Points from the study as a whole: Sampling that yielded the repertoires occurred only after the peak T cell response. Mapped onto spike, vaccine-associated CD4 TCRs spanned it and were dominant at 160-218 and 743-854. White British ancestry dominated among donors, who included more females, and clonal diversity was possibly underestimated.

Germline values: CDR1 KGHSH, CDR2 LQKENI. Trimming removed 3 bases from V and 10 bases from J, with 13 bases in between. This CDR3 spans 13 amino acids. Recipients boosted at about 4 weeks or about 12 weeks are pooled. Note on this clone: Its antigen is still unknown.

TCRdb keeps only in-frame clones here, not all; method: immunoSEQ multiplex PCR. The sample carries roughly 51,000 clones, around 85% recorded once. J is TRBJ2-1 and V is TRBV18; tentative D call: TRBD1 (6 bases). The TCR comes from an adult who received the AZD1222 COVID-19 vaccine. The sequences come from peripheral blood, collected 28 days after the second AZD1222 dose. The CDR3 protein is CASSPGTDREQFF. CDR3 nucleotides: TGTGCCAGCTCACCGGGAACCGACAGGGAGCAGTTCTTC.